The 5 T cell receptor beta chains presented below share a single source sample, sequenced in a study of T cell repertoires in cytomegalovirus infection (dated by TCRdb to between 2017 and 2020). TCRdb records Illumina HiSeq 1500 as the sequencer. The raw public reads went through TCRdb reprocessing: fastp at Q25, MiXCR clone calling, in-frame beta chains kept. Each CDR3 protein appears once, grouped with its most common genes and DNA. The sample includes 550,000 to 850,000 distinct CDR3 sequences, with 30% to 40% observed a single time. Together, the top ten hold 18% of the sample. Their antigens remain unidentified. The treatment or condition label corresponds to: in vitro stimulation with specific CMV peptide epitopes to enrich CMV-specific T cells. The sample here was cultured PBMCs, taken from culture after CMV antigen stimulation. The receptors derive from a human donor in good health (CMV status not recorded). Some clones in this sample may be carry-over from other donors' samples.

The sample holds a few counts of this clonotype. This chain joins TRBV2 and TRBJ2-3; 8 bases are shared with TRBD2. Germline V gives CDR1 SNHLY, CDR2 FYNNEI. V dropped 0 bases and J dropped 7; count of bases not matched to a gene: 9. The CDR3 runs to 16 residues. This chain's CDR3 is CASSEAFAGGTHTQYF. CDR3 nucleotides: TGTGCCAGCAGTGAAGCGTTTGCGGGAGGCACGCATACGCAGTATTTT.

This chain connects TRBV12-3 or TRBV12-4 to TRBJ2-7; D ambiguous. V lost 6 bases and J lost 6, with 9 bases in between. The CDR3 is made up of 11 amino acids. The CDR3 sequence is CASRHRTEQYF. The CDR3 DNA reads TGTGCCAGCAGACATAGGACCGAGCAGTACTTC.

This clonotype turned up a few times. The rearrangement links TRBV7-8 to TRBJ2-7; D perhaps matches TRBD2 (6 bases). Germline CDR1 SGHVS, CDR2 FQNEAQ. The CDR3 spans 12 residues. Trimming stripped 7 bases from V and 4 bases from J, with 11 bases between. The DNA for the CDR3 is TGTGCCAGCATGGAGGGATTTTACGAGCAGTACTTC. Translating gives CASMEGFYEQYF.

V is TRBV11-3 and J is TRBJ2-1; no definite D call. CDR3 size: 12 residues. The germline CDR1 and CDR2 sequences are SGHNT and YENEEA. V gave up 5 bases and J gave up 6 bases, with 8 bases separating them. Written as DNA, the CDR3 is TGTGCCAGCAGCATGTCAGTCAATGAGCAGTTCTTC. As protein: CASSMSVNEQFF.

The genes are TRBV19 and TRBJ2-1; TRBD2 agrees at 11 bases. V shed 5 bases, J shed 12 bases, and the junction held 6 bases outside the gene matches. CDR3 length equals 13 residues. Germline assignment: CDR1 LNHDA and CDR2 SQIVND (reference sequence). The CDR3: CASSVLAGVVQFF. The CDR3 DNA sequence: TGTGCCAGTAGTGTACTAGCGGGAGTGGTGCAGTTCTTC. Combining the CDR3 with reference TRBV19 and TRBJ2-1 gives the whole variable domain DGGITQSPKYLFRKEGQNVTLSCEQNLNHDAMYWYRQDPGQGLRLIYYSQIVNDFQKGDIAEGYSVSREKKESFPLTVTSAQKNPTAFYLCASSVLAGVVQFFGPGTRLTVL.